This TCR beta chain was profiled in a study of shared clonotypes between healthy human individuals. Turning to this clone: In the same sample, other DNA sequences code for this CDR3.

V was trimmed by 4 bases and J by 2 bases, leaving 1 base between them. Germline V gene sequence: CDR1 KGHSH, CDR2 LQKENI. CDR3 length equals 11 residues. It was across several immunoSEQ plates that each subset's genomic DNA was evenly split. In replicate PCRs of sorted subsets, approximately 210 ng DNA, about 30,000 T cell genomes, was used. Sequenced by immunoSEQ multiplex PCR; TCRdb stores in-frame clones only, minus some. The sample shows approximately 1.5 million clones, approximately 98.5% of them seen only once. The chain links TRBV18 to TRBJ2-3; no firm D call. The sequenced sample was naive CD4+ T cells sorted from blood. Subset: CD45RA+ positively selected. The clonotype comes from a man aged 25-45 years in good health. In nucleotides, the CDR3 is TGTGCCAGCTCACACACAGATACGCAGTATTTT. Amino acids: CASSHTDTQYF.